Listed here is a single T cell receptor beta chain. The antigen remains undetermined. The data stem from a study of beta chain features in type 1 diabetes. Study-wide findings and caveats: The study found moderately but significantly shorter TCRB CDR3s in all four CD4+ subsets of Type 1 diabetes patients.

The sequenced template was cDNA made from the entire isolated RNA. This table comes from immunoSEQ multiplex PCR, and its TCRdb copy is limited to in-frame clones, with some not included. Among some 150,000 clones listed, about 13% were seen once. The CDR3 runs to 14 residues. Trimming took off 7 bases at V and 5 bases at J, with 20 bases between the two ends. Germline lookup yields CDR1 SQVTM and CDR2 ANQGSEA. The receptor's source is a man aged 18 to 30 with type 1 diabetes. The chain recombines TRBV29-1 with TRBJ1-1; no definite D call. Sequences were obtained from central memory CD4+ T cells from blood. The CDR3 DNA follows: TGCAGCGCGGATCCTGGGCGATTGGTTACTGAAGCTTTCTTT. Its protein product is CSADPGRLVTEAFF.